The rows below give T cell receptor beta chains drawn from one sample of a study of T cell responses to AZD1222 COVID-19 vaccine. TCRdb's table, derived via immunoSEQ multiplex PCR, lists solely in-frame clones and lacks some. This sample has roughly 130,000 clones, with under 95% found just once. Sequenced material: peripheral blood, taken on day 0 of AZD1222 vaccination. All receptors derive from an adult in good health. Both conserved end residues are part of each CDR3. D genes are given only for firm matches. Size is stated for part of the rows, as once, few or many counts, or as a class when the clone is expanded.

clone_size | d_call | j_call | v_call | cdr3_nt | cdr3_aa
NA | TRBD2 | TRBJ2-7 | TRBV7-9 | TGTGCCAGCAGCTTAGTTTCCGGGACTAGATCGAAGGAGCAGTACTTC | CASSLVSGTRSKEQYF
NA | TRBD1 | TRBJ1-1 | TRBV19 | TGTGCCAGCAAACCGGGACAGGGGGTTAACACTGAAGCTTTCTTT | CASKPGQGVNTEAFF
NA | TRBD1 | TRBJ1-2 | TRBV7-9 | TGTGCCAGCAGCTGGGGACAGGGAAAGAACTATGGCTACACCTTC | CASSWGQGKNYGYTF
NA | NA | TRBJ1-3 | TRBV5-5 | TGTGCCAGCAGCTTGACAGGGACAACAAACACCATATATTTT | CASSLTGTTNTIYF
NA | TRBD1 | TRBJ1-2 | TRBV7-9 | TGTGCCAGCAGCTTTGGTGGGAACGGACAGGGGTATGGCTACACCTTC | CASSFGGNGQGYGYTF
NA | TRBD1 | TRBJ2-3 | TRBV19 | TGTGCCAGTAGTATAGGTTGGACAGGGTTGAGGGATACGCAGTATTTT | CASSIGWTGLRDTQYF
NA | NA | TRBJ2-3 | TRBV10-1 | TGCGCCAGCAGTGGACGTCTGGGAAGGGACCTCACAGATACGCAGTATTTT | CASSGRLGRDLTDTQYF
NA | NA | TRBJ1-3 | TRBV4-2 | TGTGCCACCGCCGACCCCACCGCCTCTGGAAACACCATATATTTT | CATADPTASGNTIYF
NA | NA | TRBJ1-1 | TRBV3-1/TRBV3-2 | TGTGCATCCCCAAAGGGGACTGAAGCTTTCTTT | CASPKGTEAFF
NA | NA | TRBJ2-5 | TRBV5-1 | TGCGCCAGCAGCTCCGGGGGGCCGGCCTTAATCGAGACCCAGTACTTC | CASSSGGPALIETQYF
once | TRBD1 | TRBJ2-1 | TRBV5-4 | TGTGCCAGCAGCCGTAACAGGGGCAATGAGCAGTTCTTC | CASSRNRGNEQFF
NA | NA | TRBJ1-2 | TRBV6-5 | TGTGCCAGCATGGTCGGGCCATTTAACTATGGCTACACCTTC | CASMVGPFNYGYTF
NA | NA | TRBJ2-5 | TRBV11-2 | TGTGCCAGCAGCTTACATGGGTTTTCCGAAGAGACCCAGTACTTC | CASSLHGFSEETQYF
NA | TRBD1 | TRBJ2-3 | TRBV24-1 | TGTGCCACCACAGGGGGAGACACAGATACGCAGTATTTT | CATTGGDTDTQYF
NA | TRBD1 | TRBJ2-1 | TRBV24-1 | TGTGCCACCTCAGGGGGCGGGGATGAGCAGTTCTTC | CATSGGGDEQFF
NA | NA | TRBJ1-1 | TRBV18 | TGTGCCAGCTCACCGGAACGTATGAACACTGAAGCTTTCTTT | CASSPERMNTEAFF
NA | NA | TRBJ1-2 | TRBV2 | TGTGCCAAAAGGGAAAGAGACAGCCAAGGCTACACCTTC | CAKRERDSQGYTF
few | NA | TRBJ2-1 | TRBV4-3 | TGCGCCAGCAGCCTCGGGAGTCAGCAGTTCTTC | CASSLGSQQFF
NA | NA | TRBJ1-1 | TRBV9 | TGTGCCAGCAGCACACCGGGGGGCTACACTGAAGCTTTCTTT | CASSTPGGYTEAFF
NA | NA | TRBJ2-1 | TRBV6-5 | TGTGCCAGCAGCTTAACTAGTCATGCTGAGCAGTTCTTC | CASSLTSHAEQFF
once | NA | TRBJ2-7 | TRBV7-9 | TGTGCCAGCAGCCATTCGGGGTATTTCTACGAGCAGTACTTC | CASSHSGYFYEQYF
NA | NA | TRBJ1-1 | TRBV18 | TGTGCCAGCTCACCCTACAGGGCGGACACTGAAGCTTTCTTT | CASSPYRADTEAFF
once | NA | TRBJ1-4 | TRBV19 | TGTGCCAGTAGCCGGGGCCGTTCTACGGAAAAACTGTTTTTT | CASSRGRSTEKLFF
NA | NA | TRBJ2-5 | TRBV5-1 | TGCGCCAGCAGCTTAGGGATTCGGGAGACCCAGTACTTC | CASSLGIRETQYF
NA | NA | TRBJ2-5 | TRBV5-1 | TGCGCCAGCAGCTTGGGACTCCAAGAGACCCAGTACTTC | CASSLGLQETQYF
NA | TRBD2 | TRBJ2-4 | TRBV19 | TGTGCCAGTAGTCTTGGACTAGACCCCAACATTCAGTACTTC | CASSLGLDPNIQYF
NA | TRBD1 | TRBJ1-2 | TRBV11-2 | TGTGCCAGCAGCCACCGAGGGGGCCGGAGCTATGGCTACACCTTC | CASSHRGGRSYGYTF
NA | NA | TRBJ1-1 | TRBV6-5 | TGTGCCAGCATGCCGAACACTGAAGCTTTCTTT | CASMPNTEAFF
NA | TRBD1 | TRBJ1-2 | TRBV7-9 | TGTGCCAGCAGCAACGACAGGGGCCCCGCCGGGGGCTACACCTTC | CASSNDRGPAGGYTF
NA | TRBD1 | TRBJ1-5 | TRBV19 | TGTGCCAGTAGCACCGGGACAGGATTTAATCAGCCCCAGCATTTT | CASSTGTGFNQPQHF
NA | NA | TRBJ1-2 | TRBV4-2 | TGTGCCAGCAGCCAAGAGGTAGGGGACTATGGCTACACCTTC | CASSQEVGDYGYTF
once | NA | TRBJ2-1 | TRBV12-5 | TGTGCTAGTCGGGGGATAAATGAGCAGTTCTTC | CASRGINEQFF